One and the same sample provided the 18 T cell receptor beta chains below, sequenced in a study of blood T cell repertoires in COVID-19. Libraries were prepared by immunoSEQ multiplex PCR; TCRdb keeps only in-frame clonotypes and omits some of them. The table has 200,000 to 250,000 clones, more than 75% seen once; the top ten hold around 1.7%. The sequenced sample consisted of PBMCs or T cells enriched from blood (not recorded which). Source of these receptors: a man between 40 and 49 years old who had recovered from COVID-19.

This chain connects TRBV15 to TRBJ1-4; TRBD1 aligns across 7 bases. V trimming: 5 bases; J trimming: 7 bases; junction bases outside the gene matches: 10. Per the germline V gene, CDR1 is LNHNV and CDR2 is YYDKDF (reference sequence). The CDR3 loop spans 15 amino acids. CDR3: CATSPRQGQGEKLFF. The CDR3 DNA follows: TGTGCCACCAGCCCGCGACAGGGTCAGGGTGAAAAACTGTTTTTT.

This clone has just a few counts. V gene TRBV7-9 combines with J gene TRBJ2-1, with 7 bases aligning to TRBD2. After removal of 5 bases from V and 4 bases from J, the junction contained 11 bases not matched to a gene. The CDR3 has 16 amino acids. Per the germline V gene, CDR1 is SEHNR and CDR2 is FQNEAQ (reference sequence). In nucleotides, the CDR3 is TGTGCCAGCAGCCCCGGGGAGCGGGACCTATACAATGAGCAGTTCTTC. This codes for CASSPGERDLYNEQFF.

The rearrangement joins TRBV7-9 to TRBJ2-7; a weak D match, TRBD1 (5 bases). The germline V and J ends were trimmed by 1 base and 3 bases, with 10 bases remaining between them. Germline CDR1 SEHNR, CDR2 FQNEAQ (reference sequence). The CDR3 is made up of 14 amino acids. The CDR3 DNA reads TGTGCCAGCAGCTTAGAGACAGTCCTCTACGAGCAGTACTTC. This translates into CASSLETVLYEQYF.

The CDR3, as DNA: TGTGCCAGCAGTGAATTTGGGGGCGGCTCCTACAATGAGCAGTTCTTC. This codes for CASSEFGGGSYNEQFF. V is TRBV6-1 and J is TRBJ2-1; TRBD1 is a possible D gene (6 bases). V lost 2 bases, J lost 0 bases, and 11 bases lay in between. The germline gives CDR1 MNHNS, CDR2 SASEGT. The CDR3 runs 16 residues.

This rearrangement joins TRBV3-1 (or the pseudogene TRBV3-2) to TRBJ2-7; 7 bases fit TRBD2. V shed 0 bases and J 6 bases; nucleotides not matched to a gene: 5. CDR1 and CDR2 (germline): LGHDT, YNNKEL (reference sequence). This CDR3 is 14 amino acids long. The CDR3 protein is CASSQDNAGVEQYF. Here the CDR3 DNA reads TGTGCCAGCAGCCAAGATAACGCGGGAGTCGAGCAGTACTTC.

This clone was observed once. The chain employs TRBV7-6 and TRBJ2-3, with 8 positions matching TRBD1. The J segment lost 1 base and the V segment lost 3 bases, leaving 3 bases of the junction unmatched. Germline V lookup: CDR1 SGHVS, CDR2 FNYEAQ. The CDR3 loop spans 15 amino acids. The CDR3 region has the DNA TGTGCCAGCAGCTTTACGGGACAGGGCACAGATACGCAGTATTTT. Encoded protein: CASSFTGQGTDTQYF.

The rearrangement uses TRBV7-9 and TRBJ1-1; 10 bases agree with TRBD1. Germline assignment: CDR1 SEHNR and CDR2 FQNEAQ (reference sequence). The CDR3 extends over 16 amino acids. The J segment lost 3 bases and the V segment lost 4 bases, leaving 8 bases of the junction unmatched. The CDR3 reads CASSSGQGGVDTEAFF. The CDR3 coding sequence is TGTGCCAGCAGCTCCGGACAGGGGGGTGTGGACACTGAAGCTTTCTTT.

This clone was seen a few times. The chain links TRBV6-5 to TRBJ2-7, with D perhaps TRBD2 (6 bases). Looked up from germline, CDR1 is MNHEY and CDR2 is SVGAGI. Trimming cost V 2 bases and J 4 bases, with 15 bases left between them. The CDR3 spans 15 residues. CDR3 sequence (DNA): TGTGCCAGCAGTTACGGCGGCCCCGGGGGTTACGAGCAGTACTTC. Its protein product is CASSYGGPGGYEQYF.

This chain connects TRBV7-2 to TRBJ2-7; 9 bases map to TRBD2. Per germline, CDR1 SGHTA and CDR2 FQGNSA. Unmatched junction bases numbered 6, after V lost 1 base and J lost 5 bases. CDR3 length: 15 amino acids. CDR3: CASSLDSGGLNEQYF. CDR3 sequence (DNA): TGTGCCAGCAGCTTAGACAGCGGGGGGCTCAACGAGCAGTACTTC.

V is TRBV30 and J is TRBJ1-1; D gene ambiguous. V gave up 0 bases and J gave up 1 base, with 6 bases separating them. This CDR3 contains 13 residues. The germline V gene encodes CDR1 GTSNPN and CDR2 SVGIG (reference sequence). The chain's CDR3 is CAWSVHENTEAFF. CDR3 nucleotides: TGTGCCTGGAGTGTACATGAGAACACTGAAGCTTTCTTT.

This clone was seen once. The genes are TRBV18 and TRBJ2-1, with 9 bases aligning to TRBD1. Trimming took 1 base from V and 13 from J; bases not matched to a gene: 11. The CDR3 has 15 amino acids. Looked up from germline, CDR1 is KGHSH and CDR2 is LQKENI. CDR3 in amino acids: CASSPLHGTGNPQFF. The CDR3 nucleotides are TGTGCCAGCTCACCACTCCACGGGACAGGGAACCCCCAGTTCTTC. Based on the CDR3 plus reference TRBV18 and TRBJ2-1, the full variable domain is NAGVMQNPRHLVRRRGQEARLRCSPMKGHSHVYWYRQLPEEGLKFMVYLQKENIIDESGMPKERFSAEFPKEGPSILRIQQVVRGDSAAYFCASSPLHGTGNPQFFGPGTRLTVL.

Concerning this clone: Within the sample, other DNA sequences also encode this same CDR3. V and J are TRBV6-5 and TRBJ1-1, with 7 bases identical to TRBD1. From germline, CDR1 is MNHEY and CDR2 SVGAGI. The ends lost 0 bases at V and 4 bases at J; junction bases unmatched: 5. The CDR3 contains 15 residues. Here the CDR3 reads CASSYSRGLGTEAFF. The CDR3, as DNA: TGTGCCAGCAGTTACTCGAGGGGGCTGGGCACTGAAGCTTTCTTT.

The chain uses TRBV6-5 and TRBJ2-5; 11 positions match TRBD2. Germline V lookup: CDR1 MNHEY, CDR2 SVGAGI. The CDR3 length is 15 residues. Trimming removed 2 bases from V and 4 bases from J; junction bases left unmatched: 3. CDR3 DNA: TGTGCCAGCAGTTACACTAGCGGGAGAGGAGAGACCCAGTACTTC. Translated: CASSYTSGRGETQYF.

The chain uses TRBV6-2 or TRBV6-3 and TRBJ2-5, with 10 bases fitting TRBD1. CDR1 and CDR2 from the germline V gene are MNHEY and SVGEGT. V gave up 5 bases and J gave up 5 bases; unmatched junction bases: 5. The CDR3 is 14 residues long. The CDR3 sequence: CASSPTGGGETQYF. DNA of the CDR3: TGTGCCAGCAGTCCGACAGGGGGCGGTGAGACCCAGTACTTC.

This clone was recorded only once. The chain has TRBV19 and TRBJ1-3; D remains ambiguous. This CDR3 has 15 amino acids. Germline V lookup: CDR1 LNHDA, CDR2 SQIVND (reference sequence). V was trimmed by 7 bases and J by 2 bases, leaving 15 bases between them. As DNA, the CDR3 is TGTGCCAGTAACTCGGAGCTACTTCCTGGAAACACCATATATTTT. This codes for CASNSELLPGNTIYF.

The chain links TRBV4-1 to TRBJ1-5; perhaps TRBD1 as D (6 bases). Trimming cost V 0 bases and J 4 bases, with 7 bases left between them. Germline values: CDR1 MGHRA, CDR2 YSYEKL. The CDR3 covers 14 residues. The CDR3 protein is CASSQETGNQPQHF. CDR3 DNA sequence: TGCGCCAGCAGCCAAGAAACAGGGAATCAGCCCCAGCATTTT.

This rearrangement joins TRBV30 to TRBJ2-3; maybe TRBD2 (7 bases). The CDR3 consists of 15 residues. V dropped 0 bases and J dropped 6 bases, with 16 bases sitting between them. CDR1 is GTSNPN and CDR2 is SVGIG in the germline V gene (reference sequence). CDR3 sequence: CAWSVLSGGADTQYF. The CDR3 DNA sequence: TGTGCCTGGAGTGTACTAAGTGGGGGGGCGGATACGCAGTATTTT.

The rearrangement joins TRBV6-2 or TRBV6-3 to TRBJ1-5; 8 nucleotides align to TRBD1. Looked up from germline, CDR1 is MNHEY and CDR2 is SVGEGT. This CDR3 spans 15 amino acids. V lost 5 bases and J lost 7; bases outside the gene matches: 10. CDR3 in amino acids: CASSSLDRVGQPQHF. In DNA, the CDR3 is TGTGCCAGCAGTAGCCTGGACAGGGTGGGACAGCCCCAGCATTTT.